The clone carrying this T cell receptor beta chain appeared once. V lost 2 bases and J 0 bases, leaving 13 bases between the germline ends. Germline V gene sequence: CDR1 MNHNS, CDR2 SASEGT. The CDR3 contains 16 residues. Clones were read by immunoSEQ multiplex PCR, and TCRdb kept only the in-frame ones, dropping some. The sample includes a few hundred thousand clones, around 87% seen only once; the top ten take about 1.5%. The data belong to a study of blood T cell repertoires in COVID-19. Input material: PBMCs or T cells enriched from blood (not recorded which). The sequence derives from a young man who had recovered from COVID-19. The chain uses TRBV6-1 and TRBJ1-1; no definite D call. The CDR3 DNA is TGTGCCAGCAGTGAACCCCGGGGAGGGATGAACACTGAAGCTTTCTTT. This encodes CASSEPRGGMNTEAFF.